The present TCR beta chain was sequenced within a study of blood T cell repertoires in COVID-19. Study context: PBMCs, B-cell-depleted T cells, or T cells provided the cDNA or gDNA that made up the material.

The CDR3 has 14 residues. The V and J ends lost 4 bases and 0 bases, in that order; junction bases with no gene match: 1. Germline V lookup: CDR1 LGHDT, CDR2 YNNKEL (reference sequence). The protocol was immunoSEQ multiplex PCR, while the TCRdb copy is restricted to in-frame clones and leaves out a portion. The sample lists under 130,000 clones, about three quarters occurring once. As regards this clone: This sample also contains other DNA sequences that code for the same CDR3.

The gene calls are TRBV3-1 (or the pseudogene TRBV3-2) and TRBJ1-1; 8 bases fit TRBD1. The sequence was obtained from a woman between 65 and 79 years old with acute or convalescent COVID-19. The sequenced sample was peripheral blood. The CDR3 reads CASSRDRLNTEAFF. The CDR3 bases are TGTGCCAGCAGCCGGGACAGGCTGAACACTGAAGCTTTCTTT.